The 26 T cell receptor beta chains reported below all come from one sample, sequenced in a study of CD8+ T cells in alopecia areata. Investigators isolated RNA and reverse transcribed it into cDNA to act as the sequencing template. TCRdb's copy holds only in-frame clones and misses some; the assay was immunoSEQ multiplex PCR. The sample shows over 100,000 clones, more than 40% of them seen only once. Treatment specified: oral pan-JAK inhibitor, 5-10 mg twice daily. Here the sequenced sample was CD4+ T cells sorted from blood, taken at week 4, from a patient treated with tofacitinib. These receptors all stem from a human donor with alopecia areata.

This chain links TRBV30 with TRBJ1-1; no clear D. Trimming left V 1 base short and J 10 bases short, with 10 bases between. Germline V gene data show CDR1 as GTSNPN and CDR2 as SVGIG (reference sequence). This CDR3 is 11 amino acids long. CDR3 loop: CAWSADWAAFF. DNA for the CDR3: TGTGCCTGGAGTGCCGACTGGGCAGCTTTCTTT.

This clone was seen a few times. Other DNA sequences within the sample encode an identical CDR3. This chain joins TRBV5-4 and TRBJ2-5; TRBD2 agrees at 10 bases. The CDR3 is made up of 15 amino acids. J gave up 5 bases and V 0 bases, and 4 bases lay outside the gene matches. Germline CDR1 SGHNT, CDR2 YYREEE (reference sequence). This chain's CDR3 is CASSLGLAGAETQYF. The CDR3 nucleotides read TGTGCCAGCAGCTTGGGCCTAGCGGGGGCGGAGACCCAGTACTTC.

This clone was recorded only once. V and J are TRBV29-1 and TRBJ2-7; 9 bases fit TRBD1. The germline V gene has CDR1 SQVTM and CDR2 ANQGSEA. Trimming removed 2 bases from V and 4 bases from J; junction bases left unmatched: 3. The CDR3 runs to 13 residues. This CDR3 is CSVEKDRGYEQYF. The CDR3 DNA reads TGCAGCGTTGAAAAGGACAGGGGATACGAGCAGTACTTC.

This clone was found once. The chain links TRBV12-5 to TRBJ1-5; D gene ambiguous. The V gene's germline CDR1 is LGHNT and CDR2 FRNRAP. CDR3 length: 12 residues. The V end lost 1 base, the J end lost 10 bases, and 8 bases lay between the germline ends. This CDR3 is CASGLANLPQHF. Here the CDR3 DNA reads TGTGCTAGTGGTTTGGCGAACTTACCCCAGCATTTT.

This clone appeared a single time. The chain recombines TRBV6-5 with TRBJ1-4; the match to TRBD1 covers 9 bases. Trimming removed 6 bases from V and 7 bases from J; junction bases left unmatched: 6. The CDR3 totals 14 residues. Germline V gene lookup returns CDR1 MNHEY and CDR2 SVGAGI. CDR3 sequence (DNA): TGTGCCAGCAGACCCGGGACAGGGACTGAAAAACTGTTTTTT. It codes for CASRPGTGTEKLFF.

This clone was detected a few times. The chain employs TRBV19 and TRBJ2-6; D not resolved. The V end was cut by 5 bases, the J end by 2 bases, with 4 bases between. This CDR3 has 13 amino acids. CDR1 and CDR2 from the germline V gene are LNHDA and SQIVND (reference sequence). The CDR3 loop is CASSAPGANVLTF. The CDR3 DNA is TGTGCCAGTAGTGCGCCTGGGGCCAACGTCCTGACTTTC.

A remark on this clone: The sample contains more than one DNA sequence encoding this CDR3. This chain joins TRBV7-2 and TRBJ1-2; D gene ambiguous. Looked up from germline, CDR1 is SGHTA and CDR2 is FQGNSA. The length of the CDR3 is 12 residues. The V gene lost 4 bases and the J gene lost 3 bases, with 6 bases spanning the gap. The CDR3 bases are TGTGCCAGCAGCTCGGGCTACTATGGCTACACCTTC. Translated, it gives CASSSGYYGYTF.

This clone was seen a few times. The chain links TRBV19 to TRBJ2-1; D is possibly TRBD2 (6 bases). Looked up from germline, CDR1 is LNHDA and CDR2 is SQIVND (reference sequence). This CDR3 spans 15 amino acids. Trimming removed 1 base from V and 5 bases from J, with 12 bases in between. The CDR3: CASSIGGLGNNEQFF. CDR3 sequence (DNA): TGTGCCAGTAGTATAGGGGGACTGGGGAACAATGAGCAGTTCTTC.

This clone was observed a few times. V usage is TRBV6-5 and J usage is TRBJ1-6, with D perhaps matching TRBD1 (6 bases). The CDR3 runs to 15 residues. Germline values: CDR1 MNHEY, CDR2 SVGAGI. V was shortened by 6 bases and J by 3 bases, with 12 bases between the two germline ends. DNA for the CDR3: TGTGCCAGCAGAAGAGAACAGGGCTATAATTCACCCCTCCACTTT. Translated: CASRREQGYNSPLHF.

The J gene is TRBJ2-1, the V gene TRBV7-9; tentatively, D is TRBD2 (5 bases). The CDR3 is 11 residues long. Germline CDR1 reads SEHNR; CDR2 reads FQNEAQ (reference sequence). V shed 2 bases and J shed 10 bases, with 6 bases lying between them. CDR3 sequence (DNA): TGTGCCAGCAGCTTAAGCGGAGAGCAGTTCTTC. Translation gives CASSLSGEQFF. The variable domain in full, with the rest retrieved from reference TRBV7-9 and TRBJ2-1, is DTGVSQNPRHKITKRGQNVTFRCDPISEHNRLYWYRQTLGQGPEFLTYFQNEAQLEKSRLLSDRFSAERPKGSFSTLEIQRTEQGDSAMYLCASSLSGEQFFGPGTRLTVL.

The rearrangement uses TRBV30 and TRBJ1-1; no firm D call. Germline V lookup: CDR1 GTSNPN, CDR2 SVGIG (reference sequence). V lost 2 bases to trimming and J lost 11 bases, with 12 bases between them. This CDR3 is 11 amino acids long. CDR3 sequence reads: CAWSKSRGAFF. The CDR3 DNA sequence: TGTGCCTGGAGTAAAAGTAGAGGGGCTTTCTTT.

The CDR3 nucleotides are TGCAGCGCCTCCTTCAGGGGGGGATACAATGAGCAGTTCTTC. It encodes CSASFRGGYNEQFF. V is TRBV29-1 and J is TRBJ2-1; either TRBD1 or TRBD2 may fit D (7 bases each). Per germline, CDR1 SQVTM and CDR2 ANQGSEA. The V end lost 7 bases, the J end lost 4 bases, and 17 bases lay between the germline ends. The CDR3 is 14 residues long.

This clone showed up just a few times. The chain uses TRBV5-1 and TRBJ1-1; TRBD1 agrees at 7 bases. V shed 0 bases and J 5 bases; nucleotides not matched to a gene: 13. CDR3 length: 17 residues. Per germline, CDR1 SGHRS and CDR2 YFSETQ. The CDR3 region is CASSLGYRGRSRTEAFF. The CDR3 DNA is TGCGCCAGCAGCTTGGGATACAGGGGACGAAGTCGGACTGAAGCTTTCTTT.

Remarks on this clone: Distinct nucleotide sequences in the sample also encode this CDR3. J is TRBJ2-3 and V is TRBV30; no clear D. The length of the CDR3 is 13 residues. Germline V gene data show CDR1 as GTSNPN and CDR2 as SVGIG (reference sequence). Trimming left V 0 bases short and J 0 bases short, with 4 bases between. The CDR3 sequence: CAWSVLSTDTQYF. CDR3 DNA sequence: TGTGCCTGGAGTGTACTGAGCACAGATACGCAGTATTTT.

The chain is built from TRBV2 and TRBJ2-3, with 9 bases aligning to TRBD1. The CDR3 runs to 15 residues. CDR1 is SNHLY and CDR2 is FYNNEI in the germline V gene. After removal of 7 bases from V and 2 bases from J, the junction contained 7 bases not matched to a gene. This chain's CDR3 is CASIPGQGFTDTQYF. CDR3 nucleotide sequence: TGTGCCAGCATCCCGGGACAGGGTTTCACAGATACGCAGTATTTT.

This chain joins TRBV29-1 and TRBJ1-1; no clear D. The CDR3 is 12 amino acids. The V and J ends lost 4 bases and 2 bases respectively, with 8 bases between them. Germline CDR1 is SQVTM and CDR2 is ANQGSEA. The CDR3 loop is CSVGAVNTEAFF. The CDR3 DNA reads TGCAGCGTTGGTGCCGTCAACACTGAAGCTTTCTTT. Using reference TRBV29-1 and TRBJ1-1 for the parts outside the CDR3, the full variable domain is SAVISQKPSRDICQRGTSLTIQCQVDSQVTMMFWYRQQPGQSLTLIATANQGSEATYESGFVIDKFPISRPNLTFSTLTVSNMSPEDSSIYLCSVGAVNTEAFFGQGTRLTVV.

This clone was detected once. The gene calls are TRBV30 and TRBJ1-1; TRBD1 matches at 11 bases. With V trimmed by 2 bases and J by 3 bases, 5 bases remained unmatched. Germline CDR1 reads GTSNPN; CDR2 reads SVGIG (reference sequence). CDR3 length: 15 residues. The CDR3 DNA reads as TGTGCCTGGAGTCCAGGGACAGGGGGGTACACTGAAGCTTTCTTT. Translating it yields CAWSPGTGGYTEAFF. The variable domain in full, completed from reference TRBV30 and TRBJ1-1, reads SQTIHQWPATLVQPVGSPLSLECTVEGTSNPNLYWYRQAAGRGLQLLFYSVGIGQISSEVPQNLSASRPQDRQFILSSKKLLLSDSGFYLCAWSPGTGGYTEAFFGQGTRLTVV.

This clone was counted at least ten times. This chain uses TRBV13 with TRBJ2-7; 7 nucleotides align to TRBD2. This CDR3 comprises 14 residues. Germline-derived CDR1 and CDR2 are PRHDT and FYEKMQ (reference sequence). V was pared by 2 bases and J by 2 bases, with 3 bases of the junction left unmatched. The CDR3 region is CASSLSGVTYEQYF. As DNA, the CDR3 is TGTGCCAGCAGCTTAAGCGGGGTTACCTACGAGCAGTACTTC. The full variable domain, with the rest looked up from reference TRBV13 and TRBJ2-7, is AAGVIQSPRHLIKEKRETATLKCYPIPRHDTVYWYQQGPGQDPQFLISFYEKMQSDKGSIPDRFSAQQFSDYHSELNMSSLELGDSALYFCASSLSGVTYEQYFGPGTRLTVT.

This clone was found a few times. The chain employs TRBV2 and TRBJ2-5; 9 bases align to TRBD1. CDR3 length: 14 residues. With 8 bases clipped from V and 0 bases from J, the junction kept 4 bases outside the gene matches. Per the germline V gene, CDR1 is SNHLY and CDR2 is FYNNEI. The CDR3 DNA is TGTGCCAGCGGGACAGGGTCCCACCAAGAGACCCAGTACTTC. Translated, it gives CASGTGSHQETQYF.

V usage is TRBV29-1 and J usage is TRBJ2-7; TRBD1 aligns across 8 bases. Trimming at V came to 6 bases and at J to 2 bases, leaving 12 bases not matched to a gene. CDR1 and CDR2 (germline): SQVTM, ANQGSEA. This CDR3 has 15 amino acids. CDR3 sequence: CSVTGQGGGTYEQYF. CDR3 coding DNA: TGCAGCGTAACAGGACAGGGAGGAGGGACCTACGAGCAGTACTTC.

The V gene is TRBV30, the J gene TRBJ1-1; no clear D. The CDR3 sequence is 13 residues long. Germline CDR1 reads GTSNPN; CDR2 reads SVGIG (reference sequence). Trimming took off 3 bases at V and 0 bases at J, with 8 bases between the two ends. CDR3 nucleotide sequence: TGTGCCTGGAGCGGGGTCCTGAACACTGAAGCTTTCTTT. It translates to CAWSGVLNTEAFF.

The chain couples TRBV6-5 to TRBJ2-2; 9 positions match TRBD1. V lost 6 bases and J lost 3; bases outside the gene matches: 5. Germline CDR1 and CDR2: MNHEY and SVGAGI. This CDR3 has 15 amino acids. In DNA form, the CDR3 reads TGTGCCAGCAGGACCGGGACAGGGTACACCGGGGAGCTGTTTTTT. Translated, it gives CASRTGTGYTGELFF.

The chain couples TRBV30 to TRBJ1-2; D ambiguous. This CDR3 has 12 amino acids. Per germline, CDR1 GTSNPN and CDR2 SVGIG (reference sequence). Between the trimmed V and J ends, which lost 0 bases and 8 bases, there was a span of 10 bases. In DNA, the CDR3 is TGTGCCTGGAGTGTGGGTGGTGACGGCTACACCTTC. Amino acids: CAWSVGGDGYTF.

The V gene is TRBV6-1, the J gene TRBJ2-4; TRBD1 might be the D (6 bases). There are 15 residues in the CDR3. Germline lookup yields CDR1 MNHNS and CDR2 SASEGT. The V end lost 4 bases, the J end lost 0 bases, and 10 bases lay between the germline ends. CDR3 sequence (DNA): TGTGCCAGCAGTGGACCGACAGGAGCCAAAAACATTCAGTACTTC. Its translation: CASSGPTGAKNIQYF.

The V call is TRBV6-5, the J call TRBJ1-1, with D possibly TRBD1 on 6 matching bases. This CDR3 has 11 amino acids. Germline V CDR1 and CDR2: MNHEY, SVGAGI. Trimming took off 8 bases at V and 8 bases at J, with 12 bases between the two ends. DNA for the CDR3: TGTGCCAGCGCCCGGGACAAGGAAGCTTTCTTT. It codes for CASARDKEAFF.

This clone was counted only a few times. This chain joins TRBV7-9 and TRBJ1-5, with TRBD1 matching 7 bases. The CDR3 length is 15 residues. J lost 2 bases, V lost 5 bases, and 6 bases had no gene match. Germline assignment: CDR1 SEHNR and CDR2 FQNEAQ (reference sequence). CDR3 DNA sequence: TGTGCCAGCAGCGGCGCAACAGGGGGCAATCAGCCCCAGCATTTT. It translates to CASSGATGGNQPQHF.